These 30 T cell receptor beta chains came from one sample sequenced in a study of T cells in Graves' hyperthyroidism and ophthalmopathy. Using RNA transcripts as the source, TCR beta CDR3 regions were amplified. A first-round RT-PCR of the TCR CDR3 used the HTBI primer set. TCRdb re-called the multiplex PCR reads through MiXCR, storing one row per CDR3 protein. The sample lists around 690,000 distinct CDR3 sequences; 15% to 20% were seen once. Sequenced material: blood. These receptors all come from a man between 45 and 60 years old with Graves' hyperthyroidism.

This clonotype has a count of ten or more. V usage is TRBV20-1 and J usage is TRBJ1-1; D is possibly TRBD1 (5 bases). The CDR3 is 13 residues long. Germline V gives CDR1 DFQATT, CDR2 SNEGSKA (reference sequence). V lost 1 base, J lost 5 bases, and 11 bases lay in between. CDR3 coding DNA: TGCAGTGCTAGAGCAGGGATGAGAACTGAAGCTTTCTTT. It yields the protein CSARAGMRTEAFF.

On this clonotype: The junction departs from germline at one end; a sequencing error may be responsible. This chain joins TRBV4-3 and TRBJ2-7; 10 positions match TRBD1. Germline V gives CDR1 LGHNA, CDR2 YSLEER. This CDR3 is built from 14 residues. Here the CDR3 DNA reads TGCGCCAGCAGCCAAGGGACAGGGGGTTACGAGCAGCACTTC. It codes for CASSQGTGGYEQHF.

This clonotype was picked up a small number of times. The chain couples TRBV30 to TRBJ2-7; possibly TRBD1 for D (5 bases). The CDR3 spans 13 residues. V was clipped by 4 bases and J by 0 bases, with 10 bases between them. Germline V lookup: CDR1 GTSNPN, CDR2 SVGIG (reference sequence). The CDR3 region has the DNA TGTGCCTGGATGGGCAGGGTCTCCTACGAGCAGTACTTC. It is translated as CAWMGRVSYEQYF.

This clonotype has ten or more counts. The chain uses TRBV7-9 and TRBJ2-6; tentative D call: TRBD2 (6 bases). The CDR3 runs 16 residues. CDR1 and CDR2 from the germline V gene are SEHNR and FQNEAQ (reference sequence). V dropped 0 bases and J dropped 4 bases, with 10 bases sitting between them. The CDR3 DNA reads TGTGCCAGCAGCTTAGCGGGGGGTTACGGGGCCAACGTCCTGACTTTC. Its translation: CASSLAGGYGANVLTF. The whole variable domain, filled in from reference TRBV7-9 and TRBJ2-6, reads DTGVSQNPRHKITKRGQNVTFRCDPISEHNRLYWYRQTLGQGPEFLTYFQNEAQLEKSRLLSDRFSAERPKGSFSTLEIQRTEQGDSAMYLCASSLAGGYGANVLTFGAGSRLTVL.

This clonotype appeared a few times. The chain employs TRBV7-2 and TRBJ2-2; D gene uncertain. The CDR3 spans 13 residues. V lost 1 base, J lost 9 bases, and 9 bases lay in between. The V gene's germline CDR1 is SGHTA and CDR2 FQGNSA. The CDR3 region has the DNA TGTGCCAGCAGCTTAGATCTCCGCAGGGAGCTGTTTTTT. Its protein product is CASSLDLRRELFF.

This clonotype was detected many times. The V gene is TRBV6-5, the J gene TRBJ1-2, with D hard to call. Per germline, CDR1 MNHEY and CDR2 SVGAGI. V lost 0 bases and J lost 2, with 10 bases in between. CDR3 length: 15 amino acids. CDR3 residues: CASSYSYPGNYGYTF. CDR3 in DNA: TGTGCCAGCAGTTACTCGTATCCGGGGAACTATGGCTACACCTTC.

The rearrangement joins TRBV27 to TRBJ2-7; D unresolved. CDR1 and CDR2 from the germline V gene are MNHEY and SMNVEV (reference sequence). The CDR3 runs to 15 residues. Trimming took off 5 bases at V and 0 bases at J, with 14 bases between the two ends. Here the CDR3 DNA reads TGTGCCAGCAGTCTGAGCTCCAAGCCCTCCTACGAGCAGTACTTC. Its protein product is CASSLSSKPSYEQYF.

In the case of this clonotype: The CDR3 ends on some other residue instead of the conserved phenylalanine or tryptophan, so this is likely a read error. The chain combines TRBV7-2 with TRBJ2-3; D unclear. V shed 2 bases and J shed 0 bases, with 12 bases lying between them. From germline, CDR1 is SGHTA and CDR2 FQGNSA. The CDR3 contains 16 residues. The CDR3 sequence is CASSLTGGASTDTQYS. The CDR3, as DNA: TGTGCCAGCAGCTTAACTGGCGGAGCTAGCACAGATACGCAGTATTCT.

This clonotype was counted at least ten times. The chain uses TRBV28 and TRBJ2-5; D is unclear. This CDR3 region has 12 residues. The germline V gene has CDR1 MDHEN and CDR2 SYDVKM. Trimming pared 6 bases from V and 2 bases from J, leaving 7 bases between. The CDR3 DNA is TGTGCCAGCAGATTAGGACAAGAGACCCAGTACTTC. Protein: CASRLGQETQYF.

The genes are TRBV7-2 and TRBJ2-5; TRBD1 matches 9 bases. Germline V gene sequence: CDR1 SGHTA, CDR2 FQGNSA. J gave up 5 bases and V 6 bases, and 10 bases lay outside the gene matches. There are 15 residues in the CDR3. CDR3 sequence: CASSFQQGAWETQYF. CDR3 nucleotide sequence: TGTGCCAGCAGTTTTCAACAGGGGGCTTGGGAGACCCAGTACTTC.

This clonotype was detected many times. The J gene is TRBJ2-1, the V gene TRBV6-2 or TRBV6-3; TRBD2 aligns across 7 bases. V lost 7 bases and J lost 5; bases outside the gene matches: 14. Germline V gives CDR1 MNHEY, CDR2 SVGEGT. The CDR3 is made up of 16 amino acids. The chain's CDR3 is CASINPIASGDNEQFF. CDR3 DNA: TGTGCCAGCATAAACCCGATCGCTAGCGGAGACAATGAGCAGTTCTTC.

The chain links TRBV6-2 or TRBV6-3 to TRBJ2-1; maybe TRBD2 (5 bases). The J call is doubtful: the DNA matches TRBJ2-7 better. CDR1 MNHEY and CDR2 SVGEGT come from the germline V gene. This CDR3 has 13 amino acids. In DNA form, the CDR3 reads TGTGCCAGCACCAAGGGAGTGTACAATGAGCAGTACTTC. It encodes CASTKGVYNEQYF.

The sample holds many counts of this clonotype. This chain links TRBV20-1 with TRBJ2-5; either TRBD1 or TRBD2 may fit D (5 bases each). The CDR3 extends over 13 amino acids. V lost 6 bases and J 2 bases, leaving 13 bases between the germline ends. Germline assignment: CDR1 DFQATT and CDR2 SNEGSKA (reference sequence). CDR3 in DNA: TGCAGTGCCTTGGGACGGGTACAAGAGACCCAGTACTTC. Amino acid sequence: CSALGRVQETQYF.

In its sample, this clonotype was seen a few times. A clone one base away is much larger, so this may be a read error. The chain combines TRBV28 with TRBJ2-6; D call uncertain. CDR1 and CDR2 (germline): MDHEN, SYDVKM. V dropped 1 base and J dropped 2 bases, with 3 bases sitting between them. The CDR3 loop spans 14 amino acids. The CDR3: CASSLYTGANVLTF. As DNA, the CDR3 is TGTGCCAGCAGTTTATACACTGGGGCCAACGTCCTGACTTTC.

This clonotype was observed a few times. The chain uses TRBV7-2 and TRBJ2-3; tentatively, D is TRBD1 (6 bases). The length of the CDR3 is 15 residues. Trimming removed 1 base at V and 5 bases at J, with 13 bases between. CDR1 and CDR2 (germline): SGHTA, FQGNSA. The CDR3 DNA reads TGTGCCAGCAGCTTAGGTCGACAAGGGGGAGATACGCAGTATTTT. This gives the protein CASSLGRQGGDTQYF.

The J gene is TRBJ2-7, the V gene TRBV19; no firm D call. This CDR3 region has 11 residues. The germline gives CDR1 LNHDA, CDR2 SQIVND (reference sequence). V was cut by 4 bases and J by 6 bases, with 7 bases left in between. The CDR3 is CASSSRTEQYF. CDR3 nucleotides: TGTGCCAGTAGTAGTCGAACCGAGCAGTACTTC.

This rearrangement joins TRBV3-1 to TRBJ1-1; TRBD1 matches at 8 bases. Germline CDR1 reads LGHDT; CDR2 reads YNNKEL (reference sequence). The CDR3 contains 14 residues. The V segment lost 3 bases and the J segment 2 bases; nucleotides outside the gene matches: 2. The CDR3 sequence is CASSQGQANTEAFF. Here the CDR3 DNA reads TGTGCCAGCAGCCAGGGACAGGCCAACACTGAAGCTTTCTTT.

This clonotype was found many times. This chain's CDR3 is CASSPGGTPTYEQYF. In nucleotides, the CDR3 is TGTGCCAGCAGCCCAGGCGGGACGCCAACCTACGAGCAGTACTTC. The chain carries TRBV9 and TRBJ2-7, with a weak D call TRBD2 (6 bases). The CDR3 totals 15 residues. Germline CDR1 reads SGDLS; CDR2 reads YYNGEE. The V end was cut by 4 bases, the J end by 2 bases, with 16 bases between. The full variable domain, with the rest looked up from reference TRBV9 and TRBJ2-7, is DSGVTQTPKHLITATGQRVTLRCSPRSGDLSVYWYQQSLDQGLQFLIQYYNGEERAKGNILERFSAQQFPDLHSELNLSSLELGDSALYFCASSPGGTPTYEQYFGPGTRLTVT.

This clonotype occurred many times. The rearrangement uses TRBV20-1 and TRBJ2-2, with D possibly being TRBD1 (5 bases). The V gene's germline CDR1 is DFQATT and CDR2 SNEGSKA (reference sequence). This CDR3 has 15 residues. V gave up 0 bases and J gave up 4 bases, with 12 bases separating them. DNA for the CDR3: TGCAGTGCTAGAGATAACAGGCTAAGCACCGGGGAGCTGTTTTTT. It codes for CSARDNRLSTGELFF.

This clonotype was picked up many times. The rearrangement joins TRBV7-9 to TRBJ2-7, with D possibly being TRBD1 (6 bases). V was cut by 5 bases and J by 5 bases, with 13 bases left in between. Germline V CDR1 and CDR2: SEHNR, FQNEAQ (reference sequence). The CDR3 sequence is 13 residues long. In nucleotides, the CDR3 is TGTGCCAGCAGCCGCCGGGACAACCACGAGCAGTACTTC. Protein product: CASSRRDNHEQYF. The full variable domain, completed using reference TRBV7-9 and TRBJ2-7, is DTGVSQNPRHKITKRGQNVTFRCDPISEHNRLYWYRQTLGQGPEFLTYFQNEAQLEKSRLLSDRFSAERPKGSFSTLEIQRTEQGDSAMYLCASSRRDNHEQYFGPGTRLTVT.

This clonotype appeared many times. This chain joins TRBV2 and TRBJ1-4, with TRBD1 matching over 7 bases. V lost 4 bases to trimming and J lost 4 bases; unmatched junction nucleotides: 6. Germline V gene lookup returns CDR1 SNHLY and CDR2 FYNNEI. CDR3 length: 15 amino acids. CDR3 sequence: CASSVQTGFNEKLFF. As DNA, the CDR3 is TGTGCCAGCAGTGTACAGACAGGGTTTAATGAAAAACTGTTTTTT.

This clonotype showed up just a few times. The V call is TRBV7-2, the J call TRBJ2-7, with a possible D match to TRBD1 (6 bases). The CDR3 totals 17 residues. Trimming removed 6 bases from V and 0 bases from J, with 21 bases in between. CDR1 is SGHTA and CDR2 is FQGNSA in the germline V gene. The CDR3 sequence is CASSSIAGDFLSYEQYF. In DNA form, the CDR3 reads TGTGCCAGCAGTTCCATAGCAGGGGATTTCCTCTCCTACGAGCAGTACTTC. The variable domain in full, with the rest retrieved from reference TRBV7-2 and TRBJ2-7, is GAGVSQSPSNKVTEKGKDVELRCDPISGHTALYWYRQSLGQGLEFLIYFQGNSAPDKSGLPSDRFSAERTGGSVSTLTIQRTQQEDSAVYLCASSSIAGDFLSYEQYFGPGTRLTVT.

This clonotype was picked up a small number of times. The chain recombines TRBV3-1 with TRBJ2-6; 7 positions match TRBD1. The CDR3 totals 17 residues. The germline gives CDR1 LGHDT, CDR2 YNNKEL (reference sequence). Trimming at V came to 3 bases and at J to 0 bases, leaving 5 bases not matched to a gene. CDR3 protein: CASSHLGQPSGANVLTF. DNA for the CDR3: TGTGCCAGCAGCCACCTGGGACAGCCCTCTGGGGCCAACGTCCTGACTTTC.

This clonotype has a single count. This chain uses TRBV3-1 with TRBJ1-1; D gene unclear. The V and J ends lost 1 base and 5 bases respectively, with 8 bases between them. The CDR3 extends over 13 amino acids. In germline, CDR1 is LGHDT, CDR2 YNNKEL (reference sequence). CDR3 sequence (DNA): TGTGCCAGCAGCCAAGGCCCCCAAACTGAAGCTTTCTTT. Residues: CASSQGPQTEAFF.

CDR3 nucleotide sequence: TGCGCCAGCAGCCAAGGGGCTAGCGGGAGGCGTCGGGATCAAGAGACCCAGTACTTC. Its translation is CASSQGASGRRRDQETQYF. This chain connects TRBV4-3 to TRBJ2-5; 11 bases map to TRBD2. This CDR3 has 19 amino acids. In germline, CDR1 is LGHNA, CDR2 YSLEER. Trimming cost V 1 base and J 2 bases; bases outside gene matches: 12.

There are a few counts of this clonotype. The chain has TRBV4-1 and TRBJ2-7; TRBD1 agrees at 9 bases. CDR1 and CDR2 (germline): MGHRA, YSYEKL. The CDR3 length is 14 residues. V lost 4 bases to trimming and J lost 5 bases; unmatched junction nucleotides: 6. The CDR3 DNA follows: TGCGCCAGCAGCCGGGACAGGGTAAGCCACGAGCAGTACTTC. Translation: CASSRDRVSHEQYF.

This clonotype has ten or more counts. The chain uses TRBV7-2 and TRBJ2-7; D is unclear. CDR1 and CDR2 from the germline V gene are SGHTA and FQGNSA. Trimming removed 4 bases at V and 1 base at J, with 8 bases between. CDR3 length equals 13 residues. The CDR3 DNA is TGTGCCAGCAGCTCAGTAGGGTCCTACGAGCAGTACTTC. As protein: CASSSVGSYEQYF.

V gene TRBV4-1 combines with J gene TRBJ2-3; D gene unclear. The CDR3 spans 13 residues. V was shortened by 2 bases and J by 2 bases, with 5 bases between the two germline ends. The germline V gene encodes CDR1 MGHRA and CDR2 YSYEKL. The CDR3 DNA sequence: TGCGCCAGCAGCCAAAGGACCACAGATACGCAGTATTTT. Protein sequence: CASSQRTTDTQYF.

V is TRBV2 and J is TRBJ2-6, with a possible D match to TRBD1 (5 bases). The CDR3 loop spans 14 amino acids. Looked up from germline, CDR1 is SNHLY and CDR2 is FYNNEI. V lost 4 bases to trimming and J lost 2 bases, with 6 bases between them. The CDR3 DNA is TGTGCCAGCAGTGTGGGGCCTGGGGCCAACGTCCTGACTTTC. Its translation is CASSVGPGANVLTF. Filled out from reference TRBV2 and TRBJ2-6, the complete variable domain reads EPEVTQTPSHQVTQMGQEVILRCVPISNHLYFYWYRQILGQKVEFLVSFYNNEISEKSEIFDDQFSVERPDGSNFTLKIRSTKLEDSAMYFCASSVGPGANVLTFGAGSRLTVL.

This clonotype occurred many times. With a much larger clone just one base away, this may be a read error. The chain joins TRBV7-9 to TRBJ2-7, with D possibly matching TRBD1 (6 bases). The CDR3 totals 13 residues. CDR1 is SEHNR, CDR2 FQNEAQ, per germline (reference sequence). Trimming left V 4 bases short and J 0 bases short, with 7 bases between. CDR3 sequence: CASSWDISYEQYF. CDR3 bases: TGTGCCAGCAGCTGGGACATCTCCTACGAGCAGTACTTC. Variable domain in full (rest from reference TRBV7-9 and TRBJ2-7): DTGVSQNPRHKITKRGQNVTFRCDPISEHNRLYWYRQTLGQGPEFLTYFQNEAQLEKSRLLSDRFSAERPKGSFSTLEIQRTEQGDSAMYLCASSWDISYEQYFGPGTRLTVT.